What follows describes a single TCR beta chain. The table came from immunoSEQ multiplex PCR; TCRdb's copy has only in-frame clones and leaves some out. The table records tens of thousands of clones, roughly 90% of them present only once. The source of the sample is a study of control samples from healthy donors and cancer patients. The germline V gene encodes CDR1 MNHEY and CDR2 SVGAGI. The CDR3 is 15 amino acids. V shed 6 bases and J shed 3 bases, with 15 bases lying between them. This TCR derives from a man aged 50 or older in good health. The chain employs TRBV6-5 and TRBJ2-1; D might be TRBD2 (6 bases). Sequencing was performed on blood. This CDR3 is CASRISGANYNEQFF. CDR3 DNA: TGTGCCAGCAGGATTAGCGGAGCTAACTACAATGAGCAGTTCTTC.